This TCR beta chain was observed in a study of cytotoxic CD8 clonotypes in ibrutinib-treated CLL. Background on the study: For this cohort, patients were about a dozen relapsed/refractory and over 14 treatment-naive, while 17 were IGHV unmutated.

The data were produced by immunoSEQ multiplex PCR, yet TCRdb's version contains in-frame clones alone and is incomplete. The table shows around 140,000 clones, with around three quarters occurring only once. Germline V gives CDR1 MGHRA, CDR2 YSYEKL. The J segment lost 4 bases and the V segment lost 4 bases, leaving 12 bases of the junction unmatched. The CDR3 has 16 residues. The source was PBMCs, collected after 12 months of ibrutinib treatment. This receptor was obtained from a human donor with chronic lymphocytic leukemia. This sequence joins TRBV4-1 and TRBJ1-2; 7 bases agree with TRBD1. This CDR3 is CASSPSVPRGAYGYTF. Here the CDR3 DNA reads TGCGCCAGCAGCCCAAGTGTACCCAGGGGGGCCTATGGCTACACCTTC.